The 21 T cell receptor beta chains listed next were all sequenced from one sample in a study of blood T cells in healthy people across ages. Through a sample-barcoded 5' primer and a J-beta primer mix, a second PCR was run for about 6 to 12 cycles. MiXCR, run by TCRdb on the 5' RACE reads, gives a single entry per CDR3 protein. The table shows over 600,000 distinct CDR3 sequences, with about 61% occurring only once. Sample: blood. These receptors were taken from a man in his forties in good health.

This clonotype was counted many times. This chain links TRBV5-1 with TRBJ2-7; 7 bases match TRBD1. The CDR3 has 13 residues. V trimming: 0 bases; J trimming: 3 bases; junction bases outside the gene matches: 0. Germline CDR1 SGHRS, CDR2 YFSETQ. The CDR3 nucleotides read TGCGCCAGCAGCTTGGACAGGGGCTACGAGCAGTACTTC. It specifies CASSLDRGYEQYF.

This clonotype was seen more than once but under ten times. This likely comes from a read error, as the CDR3 has no conserved phenylalanine or tryptophan at its end. The chain has TRBV7-9 and TRBJ2-7, with no clear D. This CDR3 spans 15 amino acids. The germline V gene encodes CDR1 SEHNR and CDR2 FQNEAQ (reference sequence). V was trimmed by 1 base and J by 0 bases, leaving 10 bases between them. CDR3 amino acids: CASSLEVKSSYEQYL. In nucleotides, the CDR3 is TGTGCCAGCAGCTTAGAAGTCAAAAGCTCCTACGAGCAGTACTTG.

This CDR3 reads CASSLFGGSLGTADTQYF. CDR3 nucleotides: TGCGCCAGCAGCTTGTTCGGGGGGTCGCTGGGAACGGCAGATACGCAGTATTTT. The chain couples TRBV5-1 to TRBJ2-3, with 7 bases fitting TRBD2. Germline CDR1 is SGHRS and CDR2 is YFSETQ. The CDR3 consists of 18 residues. The J segment lost 4 bases and the V segment lost 1 base, leaving 15 bases of the junction unmatched. Full variable domain (missing parts from reference TRBV5-1 and TRBJ2-3): KAGVTQTPRYLIKTRGQQVTLSCSPISGHRSVSWYQQTPGQGLQFLFEYFSETQRNKGNFPGRFSGRQFSNSRSEMNVSTLELGDSALYLCASSLFGGSLGTADTQYFGPGTRLTVL.

The chain links TRBV5-1 to TRBJ1-2, with D unresolved. The CDR3 runs to 14 residues. Germline-derived CDR1 and CDR2 are SGHRS and YFSETQ. Trimming removed 3 bases from V and 2 bases from J, with 11 bases in between. CDR3 DNA sequence: TGCGCCAGCAGCTGGTCAACGGGGAACTATGGCTACACCTTC. This encodes CASSWSTGNYGYTF.

The chain combines TRBV11-3 with TRBJ1-2, with unresolved D. V was clipped by 5 bases and J by 4 bases, with 14 bases between them. There are 14 residues in the CDR3. Germline-derived CDR1 and CDR2 are SGHNT and YENEEA. This CDR3 is CASSLTRTSYGYTF. CDR3 DNA sequence: TGTGCCAGCAGCCTGACAAGGACGAGCTATGGCTACACCTTC.

The chain has TRBV12-5 and TRBJ2-3; D perhaps matches TRBD1 (7 bases). Germline V gives CDR1 LGHNT, CDR2 FRNRAP. Trimming removed 6 bases from V and 0 bases from J, with 19 bases in between. The CDR3 is 17 amino acids. CDR3 in DNA: TGTGCTAGTGGCTACCGGTCGCGGGACAGTAGCACAGATACGCAGTATTTT. Its protein is CASGYRSRDSSTDTQYF.

This clonotype was picked up a small number of times. The chain couples TRBV12-3 or TRBV12-4 to TRBJ1-2; a weak D match, TRBD1 (6 bases). V was pared by 4 bases and J by 0 bases, with 9 bases between. The CDR3 totals 14 residues. CDR3 in amino acids: CASSWTATNYGYTF. The DNA for the CDR3 is TGTGCCAGCAGTTGGACAGCGACTAACTATGGCTACACCTTC.

This clonotype has a count of ten or more. This rearrangement joins TRBV4-1 to TRBJ2-3, with TRBD2 as a possible D gene (6 bases). Trimming removed 0 bases at V and 1 base at J, with 14 bases between. The length of the CDR3 is 17 residues. CDR1 is MGHRA, CDR2 YSYEKL, per germline. As DNA, the CDR3 is TGCGCCAGCAGCCAAGATGGAGGGGCAGGTCGCACAGATACGCAGTATTTT. As protein: CASSQDGGAGRTDTQYF.

V and J are TRBV5-1 and TRBJ2-3; D perhaps matches TRBD2 (5 bases). This CDR3 is 16 amino acids long. Germline V CDR1 and CDR2: SGHRS, YFSETQ. Trimming left V 6 bases short and J 0 bases short, with 17 bases between. In DNA, the CDR3 is TGCGCCAGCACGCTGCTATCTCGAGGGAGCACAGATACGCAGTATTTT. Translation gives CASTLLSRGSTDTQYF.

The chain employs TRBV7-9 and TRBJ2-5; D remains unclear. CDR1 and CDR2 from the germline V gene are SEHNR and FQNEAQ (reference sequence). The CDR3 extends over 11 amino acids. V lost 7 bases to trimming and J lost 5 bases, with 8 bases between them. The CDR3 sequence: CASTDFETQYF. The CDR3 DNA reads TGTGCCAGCACCGATTTTGAGACCCAGTACTTC. The full variable domain, completed using reference TRBV7-9 and TRBJ2-5, is DTGVSQNPRHKITKRGQNVTFRCDPISEHNRLYWYRQTLGQGPEFLTYFQNEAQLEKSRLLSDRFSAERPKGSFSTLEIQRTEQGDSAMYLCASTDFETQYFGPGTRLLVL.

This clonotype came up once. The CDR3 loop is CASRPRDGSHEQYF. CDR3 DNA sequence: TGTGCCAGCAGACCTAGGGACGGATCCCACGAGCAGTACTTC. This chain uses TRBV3-1 with TRBJ2-5; D is tentatively TRBD1 or TRBD2 (5 bases each). The DNA end lines up better with TRBJ2-7; the J call may be wrong. The germline V gene has CDR1 LGHDT and CDR2 YNNKEL (reference sequence). The CDR3 is made up of 14 amino acids.

The chain has TRBV5-1 and TRBJ2-7; 8 bases align to TRBD1. V lost 0 bases, J lost 5 bases, and 4 bases stayed unmatched. Per germline, CDR1 SGHRS and CDR2 YFSETQ. The CDR3 has 14 residues. The chain's CDR3 is CASSLDAGGDEQYF. The CDR3 nucleotides are TGCGCCAGCAGCTTGGATGCAGGGGGCGACGAGCAGTACTTC.

This rearrangement joins TRBV29-1 to TRBJ1-2; 7 positions match TRBD1. The CDR3 is 13 amino acids. The V and J ends lost 7 bases and 4 bases, in that order; junction bases with no gene match: 9. CDR1 SQVTM and CDR2 ANQGSEA come from the germline V gene. CDR3 DNA: TGCAGCGCTGACAGGGCCACCTCCTATGGCTACACCTTC. Translation: CSADRATSYGYTF.

For this clonotype: A much more abundant neighbour one base away suggests this may be a read error. The CDR3 is CASRVDREGGTDTPYF. CDR3 sequence (DNA): TGTGCCAGCAGAGTCGACAGGGAGGGTGGCACAGATACGCCGTATTTT. The rearrangement uses TRBV2 and TRBJ2-3, with D perhaps TRBD1 or TRBD2 (7 bases each). The CDR3 runs 16 residues. Germline loops: CDR1 SNHLY, CDR2 FYNNEI. The whole variable domain, remainder taken from reference TRBV2 and TRBJ2-3, is EPEVTQTPSHQVTQMGQEVILRCVPISNHLYFYWYRQILGQKVEFLVSFYNNEISEKSEIFDDQFSVERPDGSNFTLKIRSTKLEDSAMYFCASRVDREGGTDTPYFGPGTRLTVL.

The table lists this clonotype with a few counts. The chain has TRBV12-3 or TRBV12-4 and TRBJ2-6; 12 bases align to TRBD1. V gave up 6 bases and J gave up 0 bases; unmatched junction bases: 6. The CDR3 spans 18 residues. The CDR3 DNA reads as TGTGCCAGCAGCTTGGGACAGGGGGCTTTCTCTGGGGCCAACGTCCTGACTTTC. Residues: CASSLGQGAFSGANVLTF.

The chain combines TRBV7-2 with TRBJ2-2; a possible D gene is TRBD2 (6 bases). Trimming removed 0 bases at V and 4 bases at J, with 12 bases between. This CDR3 has 16 amino acids. Germline V CDR1 and CDR2: SGHTA, FQGNSA. The CDR3 coding sequence is TGTGCCAGCAGCTTAGCCGGGACTCCCTCCACCGGGGAGCTGTTTTTT. Translated: CASSLAGTPSTGELFF.

This clonotype was detected once. This chain links TRBV29-1 with TRBJ1-5; D is undetermined. The ends were cut back, 6 bases at V and 1 base at J, with 10 bases in the middle. The CDR3 consists of 13 residues. Germline V gene sequence: CDR1 SQVTM, CDR2 ANQGSEA. CDR3 sequence: CSVLGDSNQPQHF. Here the CDR3 DNA reads TGCAGCGTCCTTGGAGACAGCAATCAGCCCCAGCATTTT.

In its sample, this clonotype was seen a few times. This chain uses TRBV7-2 with TRBJ2-4, with unresolved D. This CDR3 has 12 amino acids. The ends were cut back, 7 bases at V and 15 bases at J, with 19 bases in the middle. Germline V gives CDR1 SGHTA, CDR2 FQGNSA. The CDR3 DNA sequence: TGTGCCAGCACCCCCGTCCAAGTAGGCCTGTACTTC. It codes for CASTPVQVGLYF.

This clonotype was picked up one time. The V call is TRBV3-1, the J call TRBJ1-2; D might be TRBD1 (5 bases). The CDR3 has 12 amino acids. V was cut by 4 bases and J by 8 bases, with 11 bases left in between. Germline CDR1 reads LGHDT; CDR2 reads YNNKEL (reference sequence). Here the CDR3 DNA reads TGTGCCAGCAGCCCGGGGGAACACGGCTACACCTTC. Translated: CASSPGEHGYTF.

The rearrangement uses TRBV6-1 and TRBJ2-3, with TRBD2 matching 7 bases. V gave up 6 bases and J gave up 0 bases; unmatched junction bases: 9. Looked up from germline, CDR1 is MNHNS and CDR2 is SASEGT. The CDR3 is made up of 16 amino acids. The CDR3 region has the DNA TGTGCCAGCAGAAGACTAGCAGAAACCAGCACAGATACGCAGTATTTT. Translation: CASRRLAETSTDTQYF.

This chain joins TRBV11-3 and TRBJ2-5, with D possibly being TRBD2 (7 bases). Trimming removed 5 bases at V and 5 bases at J, with 18 bases between. The germline gives CDR1 SGHNT, CDR2 YENEEA. This CDR3 has 15 residues. CDR3 nucleotide sequence: TGTGCCAGCAGCCTCCGCCGGGGGGCGGCGGAGACCCAGTACTTC. This encodes CASSLRRGAAETQYF.